Shown below are 25 T cell receptor beta chains from a single sample sequenced in a study of T cells in Graves' hyperthyroidism and ophthalmopathy. Researchers amplified the TCR beta CDR3 regions from RNA transcripts. The TCR CDR3 was amplified in a first-round RT-PCR using the HTBI primer set. TCRdb ran MiXCR on the multiplex PCR reads and lists one entry per CDR3 protein. The sample comprises fewer than 650,000 distinct CDR3 sequences, approximately 14% of which are singletons, and approximately 4.2% rests with the top ten. The sequencing input was blood. Receptor source: a woman in her 40s with Graves' ophthalmopathy.

This clonotype came up many times. CDR3 in DNA: TGCGCCAGCAGTGAAATGCGCTCGCTGGGCAATGAAGCTTTCTTT. Translating it yields CASSEMRSLGNEAFF. J is TRBJ1-1 and V is TRBV10-2; D is uncertain. Trimming took 3 bases from V and 7 from J, leaving 18 bases between them. CDR3 length: 15 residues. Germline loops: CDR1 WSHSY, CDR2 SAAADI.

The chain links TRBV29-1 to TRBJ2-7, with 9 positions matching TRBD1. Germline V CDR1 and CDR2: SQVTM, ANQGSEA. The CDR3 covers 14 residues. With 7 bases clipped from V and 6 bases from J, the junction kept 13 bases outside the gene matches. As DNA, the CDR3 is TGCAGCGATTACAGGGGGCAAAGGTTGGGCGAGCAGTACTTC. Its translation is CSDYRGQRLGEQYF.

This clonotype was picked up many times. This sequence joins TRBV7-8 and TRBJ1-1; 7 bases match TRBD1. J lost 0 bases, V lost 1 base, and 5 bases had no gene match. The CDR3 runs to 16 residues. The germline gives CDR1 SGHVS, CDR2 FQNEAQ. CDR3: CASSLEGTAMNTEAFF. The CDR3 DNA reads TGTGCCAGCAGCTTAGAAGGGACAGCGATGAACACTGAAGCTTTCTTT.

The genes are TRBV6-1 and TRBJ1-1, with TRBD1 as a possible D gene (6 bases). The germline CDR1 and CDR2 sequences are MNHNS and SASEGT. This CDR3 region has 14 residues. Trimming took 10 bases from V and 1 from J, leaving 16 bases between them. CDR3 loop: CATRVGGENTEAFF. Here the CDR3 DNA reads TGTGCCACCCGAGTCGGGGGCGAGAACACTGAAGCTTTCTTT.

This clonotype was observed a few times. J is TRBJ2-7 and V is TRBV5-5, with D perhaps matching TRBD2 (6 bases). V lost 4 bases to trimming and J lost 2 bases, with 16 bases between them. In germline, CDR1 is SGHKS, CDR2 YYEKEE (reference sequence). The CDR3 sequence is 15 residues long. CDR3 bases: TGTGCCAGCAGCCTAGGGGCCGGGACTCCCTACGAGCAGTACTTC. It codes for CASSLGAGTPYEQYF.

In this sample, this clonotype turned up many times. The chain uses TRBV15 and TRBJ2-7, with D unclear. CDR3 size: 14 residues. Deletions cut 1 base from V and 5 bases from J, with 12 bases between. In germline, CDR1 is LNHNV, CDR2 YYDKDF (reference sequence). The CDR3 DNA reads as TGTGCCACCAGCAGAGCTGGGTTGTGGGACGAGCAGTACTTC. It specifies CATSRAGLWDEQYF.

This clonotype occurred many times. The chain employs TRBV6-1 and TRBJ2-7, with TRBD2 matching over 10 bases. The J call may be mistaken, given a closer DNA end match to TRBJ2-5. Looked up from germline, CDR1 is MNHNS and CDR2 is SASEGT. CDR3 length: 12 residues. Here the CDR3 DNA reads TGTGCCAGCAGTCCTAGCGGGAGGACCCAGTACTTC. It specifies CASSPSGRTQYF.

This clonotype appeared many times. This chain uses TRBV20-1 with TRBJ1-1; D gene uncertain. V was trimmed by 6 bases and J by 1 base, leaving 18 bases between them. Germline V gene lookup returns CDR1 DFQATT and CDR2 SNEGSKA (reference sequence). The CDR3 spans 15 residues. Here the CDR3 DNA reads TGCAGTGCCACCCAACCTCGGGGATCGAACACTGAAGCTTTCTTT. It translates to CSATQPRGSNTEAFF.

V is TRBV5-1 and J is TRBJ1-2; 7 bases fit TRBD1. The CDR3 has 15 amino acids. Losses at the gene ends were 0 bases for V and 4 bases for J; bases not matched to a gene: 6. Germline assignment: CDR1 SGHRS and CDR2 YFSETQ. CDR3 nucleotides: TGCGCCAGCAGCTTGGGGGTAGGGGGCCCCTATGGCTACACCTTC. Residues: CASSLGVGGPYGYTF.

Here the CDR3 reads CASSFTGEPQHF. Written as DNA, the CDR3 is TGTGCCAGCAGTTTTACGGGTGAGCCCCAGCATTTT. This chain uses TRBV27 with TRBJ1-5; D is unclear. There are 12 residues in the CDR3. With 3 bases removed from V and 8 bases from J, the gap between germline ends came to 8 bases. CDR1 is MNHEY and CDR2 is SMNVEV in the germline V gene (reference sequence).

In the case of this clonotype: This sequence may be a read error, since a much larger clone differs from it by one base. The chain combines TRBV30 with TRBJ1-5; D is unclear. From germline, CDR1 is GTSNPN and CDR2 SVGIG (reference sequence). V gave up 1 base and J gave up 0 bases, with 4 bases separating them. The length of the CDR3 is 13 residues. CDR3 DNA: TGTGCCTGGAGTGATAATAGCAATCAGCCCCAGCATTTT. Protein product: CAWSDNSNQPQHF.

This clonotype was detected many times. The genes are TRBV7-8 and TRBJ1-2, with a tentative D call TRBD1 (5 bases). V lost 4 bases and J 2 bases, leaving 17 bases between the germline ends. This CDR3 region has 16 residues. Germline CDR1 SGHVS, CDR2 FQNEAQ. The CDR3 DNA reads TGTGCCAGCAGCTCATTAAGCTCCGACAGCAACTATGGCTACACCTTC. Protein product: CASSSLSSDSNYGYTF.

At least ten counts were recorded for this clonotype. A much larger clone lies a single base off, so this may be a read error. The V call is TRBV28, the J call TRBJ1-1; D gene ambiguous. This CDR3 has 13 amino acids. Trimming took 4 bases from V and 1 from J, leaving 7 bases between them. The V gene's germline CDR1 is MDHEN and CDR2 SYDVKM. CDR3 bases: TGTGCCAGCAGTTGGGGATGGAACACTGAAGCTTTCTTT. This translates into CASSWGWNTEAFF.

The sample holds a few counts of this clonotype. The chain employs TRBV4-3 and TRBJ2-7; D is undetermined. Germline CDR1 LGHNA, CDR2 YSLEER. This CDR3 contains 15 residues. The ends were cut back, 6 bases at V and 1 base at J, with 16 bases in the middle. The CDR3 region is CASSRSRTESYEQYF. CDR3 bases: TGCGCCAGCAGTAGGAGCCGGACGGAATCCTACGAGCAGTACTTC.

This clonotype was recorded a few times. The J gene is TRBJ1-1, the V gene TRBV30; TRBD1 aligns across 8 bases. CDR3 length equals 13 residues. Trimming cost V 4 bases and J 6 bases; bases outside gene matches: 7. CDR1 GTSNPN and CDR2 SVGIG come from the germline V gene (reference sequence). This CDR3 reads CAWTDRVIAEAFF. The CDR3 coding sequence is TGTGCCTGGACGGACAGGGTAATCGCTGAAGCTTTCTTT.

This clonotype was detected ten times or more. The chain recombines TRBV19 with TRBJ1-1; TRBD1 might be the D (6 bases). Between the trimmed V and J ends, which lost 7 bases and 0 bases, there was a span of 12 bases. The CDR3 contains 14 residues. Germline assignment: CDR1 LNHDA and CDR2 SQIVND (reference sequence). CDR3 in DNA: TGTGCCAGTAATGAGGGGGGTATGAACACTGAAGCTTTCTTT. Its translation is CASNEGGMNTEAFF.

This clonotype was counted many times. The chain is built from TRBV27 and TRBJ2-7; D gene unclear. The CDR3 spans 13 residues. The germline gives CDR1 MNHEY, CDR2 SMNVEV (reference sequence). The V end was cut by 6 bases, the J end by 2 bases, with 11 bases between. The CDR3 bases are TGTGCCAGCAGCAATGGACGGCCCTACGAGCAGTACTTC. This gives the protein CASSNGRPYEQYF.

This clonotype was detected many times. The rearrangement links TRBV5-1 to TRBJ1-2, with 7 bases aligning to TRBD1. CDR1 is SGHRS and CDR2 is YFSETQ in the germline V gene. The CDR3 totals 17 residues. V shed 0 bases and J 0 bases; nucleotides not matched to a gene: 8. The CDR3 region has the DNA TGCGCCAGCAGCTTGGGGGGGACAGCGAGATCTAACTATGGCTACACCTTC. Residues: CASSLGGTARSNYGYTF.

The rearrangement uses TRBV12-3 or TRBV12-4 and TRBJ2-7, with D uncertain. The V end lost 2 bases, the J end lost 5 bases, and 10 bases lay between the germline ends. The CDR3 consists of 13 residues. DNA of the CDR3: TGTGCCAGCAGTTTAACTTTGGCCCACGAGCAGTACTTC. Translating gives CASSLTLAHEQYF.

The CDR3 protein is CSAVDGVTQYF. In nucleotides, the CDR3 is TGCAGTGCCGTGGACGGGGTGACCCAGTACTTC. V usage is TRBV20-1 and J usage is TRBJ2-5; D is perhaps TRBD2 (5 bases). The V and J ends lost 6 bases and 7 bases respectively, with 12 bases between them. Germline lookup yields CDR1 DFQATT and CDR2 SNEGSKA (reference sequence). The CDR3 is made up of 11 amino acids.

J is TRBJ2-2 and V is TRBV24-1, with 9 bases identical to TRBD2. Per the germline V gene, CDR1 is KGHDR and CDR2 is SFDVKD. This CDR3 region has 17 residues. The junction had 14 bases not matched to a gene; V was cut back by 4 bases and J by 9 bases. CDR3 sequence: CATSDPIRGRAAWELFF. In DNA, the CDR3 is TGTGCCACCAGTGACCCCATCCGCGGGAGGGCCGCCTGGGAGCTGTTTTTT.

This clonotype was detected ten times or more. This chain links TRBV4-2 with TRBJ2-7, with 7 bases lining up with TRBD2. This CDR3 has 15 amino acids. Germline loops: CDR1 LGHNA, CDR2 YNFKEQ. The junction had 7 bases not matched to a gene; V was cut back by 0 bases and J by 5 bases. The DNA of the CDR3 is TGTGCCAGCAGCCAAGATTACGGGAGGTCGGACGAGCAGTACTTC. Translated: CASSQDYGRSDEQYF.

As DNA, the CDR3 is TGTGCCAGCGGCCCCGGACAGCTTTCTAATTCACCCCTCCACTTT. It encodes CASGPGQLSNSPLHF. V gene TRBV28 combines with J gene TRBJ1-6; D is possibly TRBD1 (6 bases). Trimming removed 8 bases at V and 6 bases at J, with 17 bases between. Germline loops: CDR1 MDHEN, CDR2 SYDVKM. This CDR3 is 15 amino acids long.

This clonotype was observed a few times. The genes are TRBV4-1 and TRBJ1-5; D is ambiguous. There are 15 residues in the CDR3. V was clipped by 1 base and J by 6 bases, with 13 bases between them. The germline V gene encodes CDR1 MGHRA and CDR2 YSYEKL. CDR3 loop: CASSQGLYPGQPQHF. The DNA for the CDR3 is TGCGCCAGCAGCCAAGGCTTGTACCCCGGTCAGCCCCAGCATTTT.

This clonotype was recorded at least ten times. The CDR3 DNA sequence: TGTGCCAGCAGTTTACCCCACCCCGCAACTAACTATGGCTACACCTTC. Translated: CASSLPHPATNYGYTF. V usage is TRBV28 and J usage is TRBJ1-2; D is ambiguous. V was trimmed by 2 bases and J by 0 bases, leaving 13 bases between them. This CDR3 spans 16 amino acids. Germline lookup yields CDR1 MDHEN and CDR2 SYDVKM.